A selection of T cell receptor beta chains follows, all from one sample in a study of blood T cell repertoires in COVID-19. Assay used: immunoSEQ multiplex PCR; TCRdb lists only in-frame clones, some missing. Among about 68,000 clones listed, more than 65% were seen once. The sample taken for sequencing was peripheral blood. The receptors were gathered from a woman between 50 and 59 years old with acute or convalescent COVID-19. Both conserved end residues are part of each CDR3. D genes are given only for firm matches. Part of the rows lack a size; the others show once, few, many or a class for expanded clones.

d_gene: .
v_gene: TRBV4-1
j_gene: TRBJ2-1
abundance: .
CDR3aa: CASSPRTIGLDEQFF
CDR3nt: TGCGCCAGCAGCCCGAGGACTATCGGCCTTGATGAGCAGTTCTTC

d_gene: TRBD1
v_gene: TRBV7-2
j_gene: TRBJ1-1
abundance: .
CDR3aa: CASSLLGQMNTEAFF
CDR3nt: TGTGCCAGCAGCTTATTGGGACAGATGAACACTGAAGCTTTCTTT

d_gene: .
v_gene: TRBV5-1
j_gene: TRBJ2-5
abundance: .
CDR3aa: CASSSAEAGETQYF
CDR3nt: TGCGCCAGCAGCTCTGCCGAAGCAGGGGAGACCCAGTACTTC

d_gene: .
v_gene: TRBV11-2
j_gene: TRBJ2-6
abundance: .
CDR3aa: CASRKTVQISGANVLTF
CDR3nt: TGTGCCAGCAGAAAGACAGTACAAATCTCTGGGGCCAACGTCCTGACTTTC

d_gene: .
v_gene: TRBV7-2
j_gene: TRBJ2-5
abundance: once
CDR3aa: CASRAGAKETQYF
CDR3nt: TGTGCCAGCAGAGCAGGGGCCAAAGAGACCCAGTACTTC

d_gene: .
v_gene: TRBV6-5
j_gene: TRBJ1-3
abundance: .
CDR3aa: CASSTGQGGNTIYF
CDR3nt: TGTGCCAGCAGTACCGGGCAGGGGGGAAACACCATATATTTT

d_gene: TRBD2
v_gene: TRBV27
j_gene: TRBJ2-6
abundance: .
CDR3aa: CASSNLRRGRVSGANVLTF
CDR3nt: TGTGCCAGCAGTAACCTCCGCCGGGGGAGGGTCTCTGGGGCCAACGTCCTGACTTTC

d_gene: .
v_gene: TRBV28
j_gene: TRBJ1-1
abundance: .
CDR3aa: CASSRPRGRRLSSNTEAFF
CDR3nt: TGTGCCAGCAGCCGACCGCGCGGGAGGAGGCTATCATCGAACACTGAAGCTTTCTTT

d_gene: TRBD1
v_gene: TRBV6-4
j_gene: TRBJ1-2
abundance: few
CDR3aa: CASSEQGGRGYTF
CDR3nt: TGTGCCAGCAGTGAGCAGGGGGGACGTGGCTACACCTTC

d_gene: .
v_gene: TRBV12-3/TRBV12-4
j_gene: TRBJ2-7
abundance: .
CDR3aa: CASSFLGVYEQYF
CDR3nt: TGTGCCAGCAGTTTTTTAGGGGTCTACGAGCAGTACTTC

d_gene: .
v_gene: TRBV18
j_gene: TRBJ1-3
abundance: .
CDR3aa: CASSASGTGAGNTIYF
CDR3nt: TGTGCCAGCTCAGCCTCAGGGACGGGGGCTGGAAACACCATATATTTT

d_gene: TRBD1
v_gene: TRBV7-2
j_gene: TRBJ2-7
abundance: .
CDR3aa: CASRYRDRSSYEQYF
CDR3nt: TGTGCCAGCAGGTACCGGGACAGGTCCTCCTACGAGCAGTACTTC

d_gene: .
v_gene: TRBV21-1
j_gene: TRBJ2-1
abundance: .
CDR3aa: CASSKDLPGQITTSGSYNEQFF
CDR3nt: TGTGCCAGCAGCAAAGATCTGCCGGGACAGATCACCACTAGCGGGTCCTACAATGAGCAGTTCTTC

d_gene: .
v_gene: TRBV5-8
j_gene: TRBJ2-1
abundance: .
CDR3aa: CASSLHPEYNEQFF
CDR3nt: TGTGCCAGCAGCCTGCACCCCGAGTACAATGAGCAGTTCTTC

d_gene: TRBD1
v_gene: TRBV4-2
j_gene: TRBJ1-1
abundance: few
CDR3aa: CASSPRGDRAAEAFF
CDR3nt: TGTGCCAGCAGCCCCAGAGGGGACAGGGCCGCTGAAGCTTTCTTT

d_gene: TRBD2
v_gene: TRBV5-1
j_gene: TRBJ2-1
abundance: few
CDR3aa: CASSLEAGGYWDLFF
CDR3nt: TGCGCCAGCAGCTTGGAGGCGGGAGGTTATTGGGACCTATTCTTC

d_gene: TRBD1
v_gene: TRBV6-5
j_gene: TRBJ1-2
abundance: .
CDR3aa: CASQPGQGPYGYTF
CDR3nt: TGTGCCAGCCAACCGGGACAGGGGCCCTATGGCTACACCTTC

d_gene: .
v_gene: TRBV5-8
j_gene: TRBJ2-3
abundance: .
CDR3aa: CASSSPRGANTQYF
CDR3nt: TGTGCCAGCAGCTCCCCCCGCGGGGCGAATACGCAGTATTTT

d_gene: .
v_gene: TRBV6-6
j_gene: TRBJ1-2
abundance: .
CDR3aa: CASSPAGTRRHGYTF
CDR3nt: TGTGCCAGCAGTCCTGCCGGGACAAGGCGGCATGGCTACACCTTC

d_gene: TRBD1
v_gene: TRBV5-1
j_gene: TRBJ1-2
abundance: .
CDR3aa: CASSRGTGGLGGYTF
CDR3nt: TGCGCCAGCAGCCGGGGGACAGGGGGCTTAGGTGGCTACACCTTC

d_gene: TRBD2
v_gene: TRBV5-6
j_gene: TRBJ2-1
abundance: .
CDR3aa: CASILGREGLDNEQFF
CDR3nt: TGTGCCAGCATCCTTGGGCGGGAGGGCCTTGACAATGAGCAGTTCTTC

d_gene: TRBD2
v_gene: TRBV20-1
j_gene: TRBJ2-7
abundance: once
CDR3aa: CSASSLAGVYEQYF
CDR3nt: TGCAGTGCTAGTTCACTAGCGGGAGTCTACGAGCAGTACTTC

d_gene: .
v_gene: TRBV7-8
j_gene: TRBJ1-1
abundance: .
CDR3aa: CASSPRTDPTEAFF
CDR3nt: TGTGCCAGCAGCCCAAGGACAGACCCGACTGAAGCTTTCTTT

d_gene: .
v_gene: TRBV19
j_gene: TRBJ1-2
abundance: few
CDR3aa: CASSTGGAVGYTF
CDR3nt: TGTGCCAGTAGTACGGGGGGCGCCGTTGGCTACACCTTC

d_gene: TRBD1
v_gene: TRBV7-2
j_gene: TRBJ2-5
abundance: .
CDR3aa: CASSSEQGDGETQYF
CDR3nt: TGTGCCAGCAGCTCTGAACAGGGGGACGGGGAGACCCAGTACTTC

d_gene: TRBD2
v_gene: TRBV3-1/TRBV3-2
j_gene: TRBJ2-1
abundance: .
CDR3aa: CASSPFLAVIDEQFF
CDR3nt: TGTGCCAGCAGCCCGTTCCTAGCGGTCATCGATGAGCAGTTCTTC

d_gene: .
v_gene: TRBV24-1
j_gene: TRBJ2-7
abundance: .
CDR3aa: CATSDFLWTGGAYEQYF
CDR3nt: TGTGCCACCAGTGATTTCCTGTGGACAGGAGGGGCCTACGAGCAGTACTTC

d_gene: TRBD1
v_gene: TRBV6-6
j_gene: TRBJ1-3
abundance: .
CDR3aa: CASFPGQGFGNTIYF
CDR3nt: TGTGCCAGCTTCCCGGGACAGGGATTTGGAAACACCATATATTTT

d_gene: TRBD2
v_gene: TRBV10-3
j_gene: TRBJ2-5
abundance: once
CDR3aa: CAISEGTREETQYF
CDR3nt: TGTGCCATCAGTGAGGGGACTAGAGAAGAGACCCAGTACTTC

d_gene: .
v_gene: TRBV7-9
j_gene: TRBJ2-1
abundance: few
CDR3aa: CASSLVNEQFF
CDR3nt: TGTGCCAGCAGCTTAGTAAATGAGCAGTTCTTC

d_gene: .
v_gene: TRBV5-6
j_gene: TRBJ1-1
abundance: .
CDR3aa: CASSFGTGGTEAFF
CDR3nt: TGTGCCAGCAGCTTCGGTACCGGAGGGACTGAAGCTTTCTTT

d_gene: .
v_gene: TRBV5-5
j_gene: TRBJ1-2
abundance: .
CDR3aa: CASSLSGEGSYGYTF
CDR3nt: TGTGCCAGCAGCTTGTCGGGGGAGGGTAGCTATGGCTACACCTTC

d_gene: .
v_gene: TRBV5-5
j_gene: TRBJ2-1
abundance: .
CDR3aa: CASSLDPTASYNEQFF
CDR3nt: TGTGCCAGCAGCTTGGATCCGACAGCCTCCTACAATGAGCAGTTCTTC

d_gene: TRBD1
v_gene: TRBV10-3
j_gene: TRBJ1-2
abundance: .
CDR3aa: CAISVYRDRDGYTF
CDR3nt: TGTGCCATCAGTGTGTACCGGGACAGGGATGGCTACACCTTC

d_gene: .
v_gene: TRBV19
j_gene: TRBJ1-4
abundance: .
CDR3aa: CASSITGTLRKLFF
CDR3nt: TGTGCCAGTAGTATAACGGGGACATTGAGAAAACTGTTTTTT

d_gene: .
v_gene: TRBV25-1
j_gene: TRBJ1-1
abundance: .
CDR3aa: CASSYSVNTEAFF
CDR3nt: TGTGCCAGCAGTTACTCTGTGAACACTGAAGCTTTCTTT

d_gene: .
v_gene: TRBV15
j_gene: TRBJ1-1
abundance: .
CDR3aa: CATSRAGVNTEAFF
CDR3nt: TGTGCCACCAGCAGAGCAGGGGTGAACACTGAAGCTTTCTTT

d_gene: TRBD2
v_gene: TRBV5-1
j_gene: TRBJ2-1
abundance: .
CDR3aa: CASSFFWREREGYNEQFF
CDR3nt: TGCGCCAGCAGCTTTTTCTGGCGGGAGAGAGAGGGGTACAATGAGCAGTTCTTC

d_gene: TRBD1
v_gene: TRBV19
j_gene: TRBJ2-7
abundance: .
CDR3aa: CASSRTGGSYEQYF
CDR3nt: TGTGCCAGTAGTAGGACAGGGGGATCCTACGAGCAGTACTTC

d_gene: .
v_gene: TRBV5-4
j_gene: TRBJ1-3
abundance: few
CDR3aa: CASSLDTTTSGNTIYF
CDR3nt: TGTGCCAGCAGCTTGGACACAACAACCTCTGGAAACACCATATATTTT

d_gene: .
v_gene: TRBV19
j_gene: TRBJ1-1
abundance: once
CDR3aa: CASSPRQSPNTEAFF
CDR3nt: TGTGCCAGTAGTCCACGACAGAGCCCGAACACTGAAGCTTTCTTT

d_gene: .
v_gene: TRBV5-3
j_gene: TRBJ1-1
abundance: once
CDR3aa: CARSLAGGGGTEAFF
CDR3nt: TGTGCCAGAAGCTTGGCGGGGGGAGGAGGCACTGAAGCTTTCTTT

d_gene: TRBD1
v_gene: TRBV4-3
j_gene: TRBJ2-7
abundance: .
CDR3aa: CASSYSHTGGNEQYF
CDR3nt: TGCGCCAGCAGCTACAGCCACACAGGGGGCAACGAGCAGTACTTC

d_gene: TRBD2
v_gene: TRBV2
j_gene: TRBJ2-5
abundance: few
CDR3aa: CASKEREGGETQYF
CDR3nt: TGTGCCAGCAAAGAGCGGGAGGGAGGAGAGACCCAGTACTTC

d_gene: .
v_gene: TRBV28
j_gene: TRBJ1-6
abundance: once
CDR3aa: CASSLPVYNSPLHF
CDR3nt: TGTGCCAGCAGTTTACCTGTCTATAATTCACCCCTCCACTTT

d_gene: .
v_gene: TRBV5-4
j_gene: TRBJ2-3
abundance: few
CDR3aa: CASSLQGPGDTQYF
CDR3nt: TGTGCCAGCAGCTTGCAAGGGCCGGGGGATACGCAGTATTTT

d_gene: TRBD1
v_gene: TRBV18
j_gene: TRBJ1-5
abundance: .
CDR3aa: CASSQKQGGQPQHF
CDR3nt: TGTGCCAGCTCACAGAAACAGGGGGGTCAGCCCCAGCATTTT

d_gene: .
v_gene: TRBV11-2
j_gene: TRBJ2-7
abundance: .
CDR3aa: CASSLGPGASYEQYF
CDR3nt: TGTGCCAGCAGCTTAGGGCCAGGGGCCTCCTACGAGCAGTACTTC

d_gene: .
v_gene: TRBV7-9
j_gene: TRBJ1-1
abundance: .
CDR3aa: CASTFLAGRANTEAFF
CDR3nt: TGTGCCAGCACCTTTCTAGCGGGACGGGCGAACACTGAAGCTTTCTTT

d_gene: TRBD1
v_gene: TRBV7-2
j_gene: TRBJ1-1
abundance: .
CDR3aa: CASSSNRGGTEAFF
CDR3nt: TGTGCCAGCAGCTCCAACAGGGGTGGCACTGAAGCTTTCTTT